The clone carrying this T cell receptor beta chain was detected a few times. Its specificity is not known. The length of the CDR3 is 13 residues. V gave up 0 bases and J gave up 14 bases, with 14 bases separating them. Germline CDR1 SEHNR, CDR2 FQNEAQ (reference sequence). The entry originates in a study of cytomegalovirus exposure and HLA in healthy donors. Broader study findings: Later analysis demonstrated an association between a missense DCLRE1C variant and TCR beta V- and J-gene trimming. Some TCR beta chains (164 of them) were listed as cytomegalovirus-associated. Available immune exposure information covered CMV serostatus only.

It was with 60 Vbeta and 13 Jbeta primers that the PCR ran. Measured with immunoSEQ multiplex PCR; TCRdb has only the in-frame clones, and not every one. The profile shows about 200,000 clones, 65% to 80% of them singletons. The V call is TRBV7-9, the J call TRBJ2-1; D is perhaps TRBD2 (6 bases). This TCR was sampled from a girl aged 2 to 9 in good health and CMV-seronegative. Sequencing was performed on PBMCs. The CDR3 DNA reads TGTGCCAGCAGCTTAGCGGGGGGACCCTGGGAGTTCTTC. This sequence encodes CASSLAGGPWEFF.